This TCR beta chain was profiled in a study of T-cell reconstitution after alpha-beta-depleted transplantation in children. Study observations and caveats: The study reportedly traced alpha-beta T cells about two months after transplant to several hundred expanded graft clones. After transplant, high TCRbeta diversity at day 60 in some patients arose from surviving recipient T cells and thymic progenitors. Newly generated T cells supplied most T-cell counts and diversity one year post-transplant.

This CDR3 is built from 14 residues. CDR1 and CDR2 from the germline V gene are SQVTM and ANQGSEA. After removal of 5 bases from V and 4 bases from J, the junction contained 3 bases not matched to a gene. Ten or more counts support this clonotype. The antigen is not known. The TCRbeta library was prepared with unique molecular identifiers. TCRdb itself ran the PCR reads through MiXCR, one entry per CDR3 protein. The table records hundreds of thousands of distinct CDR3 sequences, around 15% of them present only once. The specimen comprised PBMCs, mostly from graft donor cells, sampled 360 days after TCRalphabeta/CD19-depleted stem cell transplant. The sequence derives from a boy in the first two years of life who had a stem cell transplant for Wiskott-Aldrich syndrome, so the T cells may come from the graft donor. J is TRBJ2-2 and V is TRBV29-1; TRBD1 matches at 11 bases. CDR3 in DNA: TGCAGCGTTCGGACAGGGGGCATCACCGGGGAGCTGTTTTTT. This gives the protein CSVRTGGITGELFF.